Below, 9 T cell receptor beta chains from the same sample are listed, as sequenced in a study of CD8+ T cells in alopecia areata. Extracted RNA was reverse transcribed into cDNA, the sequencing template. Assay: immunoSEQ multiplex PCR; the TCRdb copy retains only in-frame clones and omits some. Of under 200,000 clones in the sample, 60% to 75% are singletons; the top ten hold 14%. Indicated treatment: oral pan-JAK inhibitor, 5-10 mg twice daily. The starting material was CD4+ T cells sorted from blood, obtained at week 24, from a patient treated with tofacitinib. The receptors shown here come from a human donor with alopecia areata.

The chain uses TRBV10-3 and TRBJ2-1; TRBD2 might be the D (5 bases). With 3 bases removed from V and 9 bases from J, the gap between germline ends came to 15 bases. This CDR3 is built from 14 residues. The germline V gene has CDR1 ENHRY and CDR2 SYGVKD. CDR3 protein: CAISETGVTSEQFF. Here the CDR3 DNA reads TGTGCCATCAGTGAAACCGGGGTCACGAGTGAGCAGTTCTTC.

The CDR3 is CASSGSTDTQYF. The DNA for the CDR3 is TGTGCCAGCAGCGGCTCCACCGATACGCAGTATTTT. This chain uses TRBV9 with TRBJ2-3; D gene unclear. This CDR3 spans 12 amino acids. V was cut by 3 bases and J by 6 bases, with 8 bases left in between. Germline CDR1 SGDLS, CDR2 YYNGEE.

The CDR3 DNA follows: TGTGCCAGCTCACCAGGGAAAGAGACCCAGTACTTC. This encodes CASSPGKETQYF. The V call is TRBV18, the J call TRBJ2-5; D call uncertain. Germline CDR1 is KGHSH and CDR2 is LQKENI. The CDR3 is 12 residues long. Trimming left V 2 bases short and J 3 bases short, with 4 bases between.

The rearrangement joins TRBV2 to TRBJ1-1; D gene uncertain. The V and J ends lost 3 bases and 2 bases respectively, with 7 bases between them. Looked up from germline, CDR1 is SNHLY and CDR2 is FYNNEI. This CDR3 is 13 amino acids long. Here the CDR3 reads CASSESGNTEAFF. The CDR3 nucleotides read TGTGCCAGCAGTGAGAGTGGTAACACTGAAGCTTTCTTT.

This chain uses TRBV19 with TRBJ1-6; D is undetermined. Trimming cost V 6 bases and J 9 bases, with 12 bases left between them. CDR3 size: 13 residues. Germline V CDR1 and CDR2: LNHDA, SQIVND (reference sequence). This CDR3 is CASSRGSGSPLHF. For the CDR3, the DNA is TGTGCCAGTAGCCGGGGTTCCGGTTCACCCCTCCACTTT.

The gene calls are TRBV30 and TRBJ1-1; D not certain. V lost 2 bases and J lost 4, with 11 bases in between. Germline CDR1 and CDR2: GTSNPN and SVGIG (reference sequence). CDR3 length: 13 residues. The CDR3 spells CAWSNQAVTEAFF. Written as DNA, the CDR3 is TGTGCCTGGAGTAACCAGGCAGTCACTGAAGCTTTCTTT.

This chain joins TRBV19 and TRBJ2-7; D is unclear. The V gene lost 5 bases and the J gene lost 7 bases, with 15 bases spanning the gap. The CDR3 is 13 residues long. Germline values: CDR1 LNHDA, CDR2 SQIVND (reference sequence). DNA for the CDR3: TGTGCCAGTAGTCCACCGTCTGGTGGGGAGCAGTACTTC. Its translation: CASSPPSGGEQYF.

The CDR3 region has the DNA TGCGCCAGCAGCTTTAGTGATCTCCCCTTCTTCGAGCAGTACTTC. Amino acids: CASSFSDLPFFEQYF. V gene TRBV5-1 combines with J gene TRBJ2-7; D not certain. The CDR3 totals 15 residues. CDR1 is SGHRS and CDR2 is YFSETQ in the germline V gene. Trimming took 2 bases from V and 6 from J, leaving 18 bases between them.

With regard to this clone: The junction and the germline gene differ at one end; a read error may be behind it. V usage is TRBV4-1 and J usage is TRBJ1-1; D is uncertain. Germline CDR1 and CDR2: MGHRA and YSYEKL. This CDR3 comprises 15 residues. The CDR3 here is CASSQAGGENAEAFF. The DNA of the CDR3 is TGCGCCAGCAGCCAAGCGGGTGGGGAGAACGCTGAAGCTTTCTTT.